This T cell receptor (beta chain) came from a study of technical replicates of blood from a few donors. Generated by immunoSEQ multiplex PCR, the TCRdb table keeps only in-frame clones and is missing some. The sample has about 81,000 clones, roughly four fifths seen once. Germline V gene data show CDR1 as GTSNPN and CDR2 as SVGIG (reference sequence). Trimming shortened V by 1 base and J by 2 bases, and 11 bases separated the two germline ends. The CDR3 contains 14 residues. The V and J genes are TRBV30 and TRBJ2-5; D uncertain. Sequencing input: PBMCs. This TCR was sampled from a human donor in good health. Some clones in this sample may be carry-over from other donors' samples. The CDR3 reads CAWSDRLVQETQYF. CDR3 sequence (DNA): TGTGCCTGGAGTGATCGACTGGTTCAAGAGACCCAGTACTTC.